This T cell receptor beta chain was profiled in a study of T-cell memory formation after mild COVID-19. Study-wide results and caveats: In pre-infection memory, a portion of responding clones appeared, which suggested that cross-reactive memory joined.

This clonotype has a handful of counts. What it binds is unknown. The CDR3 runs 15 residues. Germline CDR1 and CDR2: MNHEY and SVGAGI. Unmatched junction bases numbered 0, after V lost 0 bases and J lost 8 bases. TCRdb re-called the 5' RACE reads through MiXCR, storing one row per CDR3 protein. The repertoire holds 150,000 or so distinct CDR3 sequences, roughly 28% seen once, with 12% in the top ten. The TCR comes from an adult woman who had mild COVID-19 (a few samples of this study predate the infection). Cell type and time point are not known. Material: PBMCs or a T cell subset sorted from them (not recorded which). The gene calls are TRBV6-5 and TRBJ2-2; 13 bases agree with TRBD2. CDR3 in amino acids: CASSYSGLAGGELFF. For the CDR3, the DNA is TGTGCCAGCAGTTACTCGGGACTAGCGGGGGGGGAGCTGTTTTTT.